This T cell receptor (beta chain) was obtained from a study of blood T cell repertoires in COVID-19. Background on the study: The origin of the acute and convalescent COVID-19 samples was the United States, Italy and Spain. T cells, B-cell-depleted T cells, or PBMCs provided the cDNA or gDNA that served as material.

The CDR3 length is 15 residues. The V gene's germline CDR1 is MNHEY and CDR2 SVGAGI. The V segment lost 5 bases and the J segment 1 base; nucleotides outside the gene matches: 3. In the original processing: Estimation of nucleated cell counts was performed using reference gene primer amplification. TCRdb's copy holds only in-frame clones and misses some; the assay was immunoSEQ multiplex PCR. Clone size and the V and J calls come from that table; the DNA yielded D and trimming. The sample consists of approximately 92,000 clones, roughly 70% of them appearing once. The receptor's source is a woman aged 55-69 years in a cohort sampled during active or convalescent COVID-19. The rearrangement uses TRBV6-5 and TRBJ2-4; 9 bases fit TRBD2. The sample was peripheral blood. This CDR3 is CASSTRGGAKNIQYF. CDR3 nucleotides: TGTGCCAGCAGTACGCGGGGGGGGGCCAAAAACATTCAGTACTTC.